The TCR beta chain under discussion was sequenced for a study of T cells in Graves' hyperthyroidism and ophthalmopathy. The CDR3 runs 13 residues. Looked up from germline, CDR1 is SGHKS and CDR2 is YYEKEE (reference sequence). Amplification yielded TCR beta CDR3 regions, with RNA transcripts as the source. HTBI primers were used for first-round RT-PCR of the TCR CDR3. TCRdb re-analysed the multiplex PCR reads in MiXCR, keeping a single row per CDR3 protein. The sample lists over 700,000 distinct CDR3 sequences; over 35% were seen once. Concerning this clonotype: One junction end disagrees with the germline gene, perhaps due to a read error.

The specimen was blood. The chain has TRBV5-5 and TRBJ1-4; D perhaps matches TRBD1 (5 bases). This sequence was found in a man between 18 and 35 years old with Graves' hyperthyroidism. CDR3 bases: TGCGCCAGCAGCTTGGAGGGTCACGGGGGGCTGTTTTTT. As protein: CASSLEGHGGLFF. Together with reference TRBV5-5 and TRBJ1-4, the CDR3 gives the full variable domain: DAGVTQSPTHLIKTRGQQVTLRCSPISGHKSVSWYQQVLGQGPQFIFQYYEKEERGRGNFPDRFSARQFPNYSSELNVNALLLGDSALYLCASSLEGHGGLFFGSGTQLSVL.